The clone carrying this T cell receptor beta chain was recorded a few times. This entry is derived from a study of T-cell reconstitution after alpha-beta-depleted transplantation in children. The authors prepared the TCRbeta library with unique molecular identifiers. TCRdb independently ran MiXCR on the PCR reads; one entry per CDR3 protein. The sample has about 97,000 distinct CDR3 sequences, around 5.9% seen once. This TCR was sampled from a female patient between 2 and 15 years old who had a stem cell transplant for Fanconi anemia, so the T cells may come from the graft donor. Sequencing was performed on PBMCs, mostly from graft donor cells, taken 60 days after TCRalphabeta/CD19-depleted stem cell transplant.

DNA of the CDR3: TGCGCCAGCAGCTTGTTTGTAGCGGAAGAGACCCAGTACTTC. It codes for CASSLFVAEETQYF. The chain recombines TRBV5-1 with TRBJ2-5; D may be TRBD2 (6 bases). V was cut by 1 base and J by 3 bases, with 10 bases left in between. This CDR3 is built from 14 residues. Germline V CDR1 and CDR2: SGHRS, YFSETQ.